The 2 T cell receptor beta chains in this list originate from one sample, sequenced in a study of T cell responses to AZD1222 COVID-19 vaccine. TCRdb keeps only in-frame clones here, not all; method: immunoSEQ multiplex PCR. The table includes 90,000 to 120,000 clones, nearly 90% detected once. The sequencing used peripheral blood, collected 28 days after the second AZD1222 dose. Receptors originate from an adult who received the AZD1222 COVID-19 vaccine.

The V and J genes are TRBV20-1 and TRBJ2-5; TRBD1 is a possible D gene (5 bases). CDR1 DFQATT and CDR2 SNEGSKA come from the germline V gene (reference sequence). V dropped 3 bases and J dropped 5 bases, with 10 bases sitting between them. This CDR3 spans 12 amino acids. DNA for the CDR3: TGCAGTGCTAGTCAGGGTGGGGAGACCCAGTACTTC. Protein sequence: CSASQGGETQYF.

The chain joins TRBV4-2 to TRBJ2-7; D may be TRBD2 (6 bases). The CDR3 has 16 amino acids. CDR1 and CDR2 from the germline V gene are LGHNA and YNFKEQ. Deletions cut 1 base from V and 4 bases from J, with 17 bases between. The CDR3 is CASSQGMSRGSYEQYF. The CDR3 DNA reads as TGTGCCAGCAGCCAAGGAATGAGTCGGGGGAGTTACGAGCAGTACTTC.